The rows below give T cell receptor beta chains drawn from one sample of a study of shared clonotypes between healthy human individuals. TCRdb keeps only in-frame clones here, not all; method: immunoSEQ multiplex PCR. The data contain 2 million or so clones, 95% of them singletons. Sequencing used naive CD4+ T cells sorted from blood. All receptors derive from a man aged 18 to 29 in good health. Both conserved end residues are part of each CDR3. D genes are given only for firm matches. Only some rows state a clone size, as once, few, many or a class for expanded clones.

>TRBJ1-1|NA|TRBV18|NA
TGTGCCAGCTCACCATTGTCGGGGGCGACTGAAGCTTTCTTT
CASSPLSGATEAFF
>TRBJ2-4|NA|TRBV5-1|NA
TGCGCCAGCAGCTTGGACAGTGCCCTAGCCAAAAACATTCAGTACTTC
CASSLDSALAKNIQYF
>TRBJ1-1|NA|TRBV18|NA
TGTGCCAGCTCGTACCAGACAAGCCCTGAAGCTTTCTTT
CASSYQTSPEAFF
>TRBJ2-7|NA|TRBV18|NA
TGTGCCAGCTCACCCTCGACAGGCACCTACGAGCAGTACTTC
CASSPSTGTYEQYF
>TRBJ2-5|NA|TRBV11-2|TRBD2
TGTGCCAGCAGAAGGCCAGGGACTAGTGGTGAGACCCAGTACTTC
CASRRPGTSGETQYF
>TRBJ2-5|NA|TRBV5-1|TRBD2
TGCGCCAGCAGCGTAATGGGACTAGCGGGAGAGACCCAGTACTTC
CASSVMGLAGETQYF
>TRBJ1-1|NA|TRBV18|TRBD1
TGTGCCAGCTCAGGGGACAGGGGCTACACTGAAGCTTTCTTT
CASSGDRGYTEAFF
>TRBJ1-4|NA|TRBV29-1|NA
TGCAGCGTTGGAGGGGGGTTGACTGAAAAACTGTTTTTT
CSVGGGLTEKLFF
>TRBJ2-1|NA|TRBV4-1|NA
TGCGCCAGCAGCCTTGAGGGAGGACAGGTTCATTACAATGAGCAGTTCTTC
CASSLEGGQVHYNEQFF
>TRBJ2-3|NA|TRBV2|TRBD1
TGTGCCAGCAGTCCGGGACAGTGGACAGATACGCAGTATTTT
CASSPGQWTDTQYF
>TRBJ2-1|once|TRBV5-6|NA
TGTGCCAGCAGCTTGGTCTTCAACGGGAGCGAGCAGTTCTTC
CASSLVFNGSEQFF
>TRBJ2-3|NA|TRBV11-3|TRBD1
TGTGCCAGCAGCTCACAGGGGGCGGAAGGAGATACGCAGTATTTT
CASSSQGAEGDTQYF
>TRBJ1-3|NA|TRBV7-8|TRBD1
TGTGCCAGCAGCTTAGAGGGACAGGGACACACCATATATTTT
CASSLEGQGHTIYF
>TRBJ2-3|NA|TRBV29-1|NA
TGCAGCGTTGACTTTTTCACTAGCACAGATACGCAGTATTTT
CSVDFFTSTDTQYF
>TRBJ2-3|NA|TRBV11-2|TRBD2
TGTGCCAGCAGCGTCGGGACTAGCGGGATCACAGATACGCAGTATTTT
CASSVGTSGITDTQYF
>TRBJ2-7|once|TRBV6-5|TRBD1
TGTGCCAGCAGTTATTCCGAGACAGGGGTCTACGAGCAGTACTTC
CASSYSETGVYEQYF
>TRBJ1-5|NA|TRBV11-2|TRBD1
TGTGCCAGCAGCCTGGGGACAGGCAAGGGGGATCAGCCCCAGCATTTT
CASSLGTGKGDQPQHF
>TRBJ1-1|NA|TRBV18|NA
TGTGCCAGCTCGCGGACAGAGCGCGGGGAGGCTGAAGCTTTCTTT
CASSRTERGEAEAFF
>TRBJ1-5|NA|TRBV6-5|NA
TGTGCCAGCAGTTACGGGGGTAATCAGCCCCAGCATTTT
CASSYGGNQPQHF
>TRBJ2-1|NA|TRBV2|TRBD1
TGTGCCAGCACCATATACGAAGGGACAGGGGAGTTCTTC
CASTIYEGTGEFF
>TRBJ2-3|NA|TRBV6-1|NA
TGTGCCAGCAGTGAAATAGGGATGAGGAACACAGATACGCAGTATTTT
CASSEIGMRNTDTQYF
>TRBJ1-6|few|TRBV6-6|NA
TGTGCCAGCAGCCTAGGGTTTCAGGATTCACCCCTCCACTTT
CASSLGFQDSPLHF
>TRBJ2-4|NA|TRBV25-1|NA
TGTGCCAGCAGTGAATCGGGGGCGATAGCCAAAAACATTCAGTACTTC
CASSESGAIAKNIQYF
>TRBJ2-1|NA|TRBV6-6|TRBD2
TGTGCCAGCAGTCATAGCGGGTCCTACAATGAGCAGTTCTTC
CASSHSGSYNEQFF
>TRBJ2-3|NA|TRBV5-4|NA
TGTGCCAGCAGCCACCCGACAGACCCCACAGATACGCAGTATTTT
CASSHPTDPTDTQYF
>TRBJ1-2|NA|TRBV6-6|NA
TGTGCCAGCAGCCTACCGGCTTACGGTGGCTACACCTTC
CASSLPAYGGYTF
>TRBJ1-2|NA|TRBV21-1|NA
TGTGCCAGCAGCAAAGATGTGGTACAGACCAATTCACTGCGGGGCTACACCTTC
CASSKDVVQTNSLRGYTF
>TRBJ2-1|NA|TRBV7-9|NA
TGTGCCAGCAGCTTCCCACGGCCTGGGAATGAGCAGTTCTTC
CASSFPRPGNEQFF
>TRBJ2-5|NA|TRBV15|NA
TGTGCCACCAGCAGAGGTAATACAGGTCCCCAAGAGACCCAGTACTTC
CATSRGNTGPQETQYF
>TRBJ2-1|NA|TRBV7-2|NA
TGTGCCAGCAGCCAGGTCTACAATGAGCAGTTCTTC
CASSQVYNEQFF
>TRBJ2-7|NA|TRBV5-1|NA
TGCGCCAGCAGCTTGGTTCAGGGCCTGACAACCTACGAGCAGTACTTC
CASSLVQGLTTYEQYF
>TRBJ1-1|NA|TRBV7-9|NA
TGTGCCAGCAGCTCCCAATCGGGGGTCGGGAACACTGAAGCTTTCTTT
CASSSQSGVGNTEAFF
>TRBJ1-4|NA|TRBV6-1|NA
TGTGCCAGCAGTGTTTTTATACAGGGAAATGAAAAACTGTTTTTT
CASSVFIQGNEKLFF
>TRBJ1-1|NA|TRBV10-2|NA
TGCGCCAGCAGTGTAGACAGAAGGGACACTGAAGCTTTCTTT
CASSVDRRDTEAFF
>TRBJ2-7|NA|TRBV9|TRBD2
TGTGCCAGCAGCGTATTGGGGGAGGGCCTATACGAGCAGTACTTC
CASSVLGEGLYEQYF
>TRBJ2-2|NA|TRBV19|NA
TGTGCCAGTAGTATAGGGGGTAGTCCCGGGGAGCTGTTTTTT
CASSIGGSPGELFF
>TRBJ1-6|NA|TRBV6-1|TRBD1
TGTGCCAGCAGTGAAGCGGGACAGGGACTAGGAGTGGCCCTCCACTTT
CASSEAGQGLGVALHF
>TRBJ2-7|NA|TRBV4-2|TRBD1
TGTGCCAGCAGCCCAGCGACAGGGGACACCTTGTATGAGCAGTACTTC
CASSPATGDTLYEQYF
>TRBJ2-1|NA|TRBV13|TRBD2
TGTGCCAGCAGCTTACGTCTCAGCGGGGGGAGGGATGAGCAGTTCTTC
CASSLRLSGGRDEQFF
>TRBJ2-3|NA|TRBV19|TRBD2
TGTGCCAGTAGTACCGGACTAGCGGGAGTGTATGATACGCAGTATTTT
CASSTGLAGVYDTQYF
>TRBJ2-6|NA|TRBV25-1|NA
TGTGCCAGCAGTGAAAGTGGGGGCCGGGCCAACGTCCTGACTTTC
CASSESGGRANVLTF
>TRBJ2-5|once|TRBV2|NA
TGTGCCAGCAGAAGGGAGACCCAGTACTTC
CASRRETQYF
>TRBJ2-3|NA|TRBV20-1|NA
TGCAGTGTCCTTAAGGGAGATACGCAGTATTTT
CSVLKGDTQYF
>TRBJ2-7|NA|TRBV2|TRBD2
TGTGCCAGCAATGGGGGGGTTCGTCGCGAGCAGTACTTC
CASNGGVRREQYF
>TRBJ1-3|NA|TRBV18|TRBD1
TGTGCCAGCTCACCAGCTCAGACAGGGACTGGAAACACCATATATTTT
CASSPAQTGTGNTIYF
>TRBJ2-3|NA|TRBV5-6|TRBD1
TGTGCCAGCAGCCCGGGACAGGGTAATACAGATACGCAGTATTTT
CASSPGQGNTDTQYF
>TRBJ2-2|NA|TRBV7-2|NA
TGTGCCAGCAGCTTAGGCGGAGCGGGCACCGGGGAGCTGTTTTTT
CASSLGGAGTGELFF
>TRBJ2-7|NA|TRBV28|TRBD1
TGTGCCAGCACCCTTACCGGGACAGGGGCTTACGAGCAGTACTTC
CASTLTGTGAYEQYF
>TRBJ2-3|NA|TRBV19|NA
TGTGCCAGTAGTATCATGTATAATACAGATACGCAGTATTTT
CASSIMYNTDTQYF
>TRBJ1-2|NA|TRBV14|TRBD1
TGTGCCAGCAGCCAAGATAGCACGACAGGGAGATTGAATGGCTACACCTTC
CASSQDSTTGRLNGYTF
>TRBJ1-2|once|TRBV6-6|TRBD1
TGTGCCAGCAGTTCTAGACAGGGGGCGGATGGCTACACCTTC
CASSSRQGADGYTF
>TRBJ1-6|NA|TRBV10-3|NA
TGTGCCATCAACCTCAGGGAAACGAATTCACCCCTCCACTTT
CAINLRETNSPLHF
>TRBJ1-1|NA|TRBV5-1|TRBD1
TGCGCCAGCAGCTCCTTACTGATGACAGGGCTGAACACTGAAGCTTTCTTT
CASSSLLMTGLNTEAFF
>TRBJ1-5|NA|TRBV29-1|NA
TGCAGCGTTGAATTAGGGGGTGGGAATCAGCCCCAGCATTTT
CSVELGGGNQPQHF
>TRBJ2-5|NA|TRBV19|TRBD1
TGTGCCAGTAGGAAACAGGGGAAGGAAGAGACCCAGTACTTC
CASRKQGKEETQYF
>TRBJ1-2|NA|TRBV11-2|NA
TGTGCCAGCAGCTTAGTGGGACGGAACTATGGCTACACCTTC
CASSLVGRNYGYTF
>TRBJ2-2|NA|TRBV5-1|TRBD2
TGCGCCAGCAGCTTGGTTAGCGGGGCCACCAACACCGGGGAGCTGTTTTTT
CASSLVSGATNTGELFF
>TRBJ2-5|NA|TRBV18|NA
TGTGCCACATCCCCAGCGGTTGCCCAAGAGACCCAGTACTTC
CATSPAVAQETQYF
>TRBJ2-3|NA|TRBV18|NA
TGTGCCAGCTCACTGCGGGACAAAAGCACAGATACGCAGTATTTT
CASSLRDKSTDTQYF
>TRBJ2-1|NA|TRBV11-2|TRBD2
TGTGCCAGCAGCCGGACTAGCGGGATAGGTGAGCAGTTCTTC
CASSRTSGIGEQFF